This T cell receptor (beta chain) was sequenced in a study of PD-1 blockade in classical Hodgkin lymphoma. Findings of the study overall: The baseline diversity of complete responders showed similarity to that of newly diagnosed patients.

The germline V and J ends were trimmed by 0 bases and 7 bases, with 17 bases remaining between them. Germline V gene data show CDR1 as SGDLS and CDR2 as YYNGEE. The CDR3 covers 16 residues. Regarding this clone: What it binds is unknown.

Each patient relapsed following autologous stem cell transplantation, and prior brentuximab vedotin exposure differed. Profiled with immunoSEQ multiplex PCR; TCRdb holds only in-frame clones, not every one. The sample records 100,000 to 120,000 clones, 80% to 90% being singletons. Sequencing was performed on peripheral blood mononuclear cells (PBMCs), taken before the second cycle of nivolumab. The chain uses TRBV9 and TRBJ2-4; tentatively, D is TRBD2 (6 bases). This clonotype was obtained from a human donor with classical Hodgkin lymphoma. DNA of the CDR3: TGTGCCAGCAGCGTAGCATCCGGGCTAGCGTCGAACATTCAGTACTTC. This sequence encodes CASSVASGLASNIQYF. The full variable domain, in which reference TRBV9 and TRBJ2-4 provide the parts outside the CDR3, is DSGVTQTPKHLITATGQRVTLRCSPRSGDLSVYWYQQSLDQGLQFLIQYYNGEERAKGNILERFSAQQFPDLHSELNLSSLELGDSALYFCASSVASGLASNIQYFGAGTRLSVL.